Presented here are 16 T cell receptor beta chains from one specimen sequenced in a study of blood T cell repertoires in COVID-19. TCRdb's copy holds only in-frame clones and misses some; the assay was immunoSEQ multiplex PCR. The table includes approximately 60,000 clones, around 80% detected once. The specimen sequenced was peripheral blood. The receptor source for this set is an elderly woman with acute or convalescent COVID-19.

This clone was detected a few times. The rearrangement uses TRBV2 and TRBJ2-7; D is unclear. The CDR3 sequence is 12 residues long. The germline gives CDR1 SNHLY, CDR2 FYNNEI. The ends were cut back, 7 bases at V and 3 bases at J, with 10 bases in the middle. The CDR3 DNA reads as TGTGCCAGCACGGCTAGGATCTACGAGCAGTACTTC. This gives the protein CASTARIYEQYF.

This clone is a singleton in its sample. The chain carries TRBV29-1 and TRBJ1-6; 12 nucleotides match TRBD1. Germline CDR1 reads SQVTM; CDR2 reads ANQGSEA. Unmatched junction bases numbered 11, after V lost 4 bases and J lost 7 bases. CDR3 length: 17 amino acids. The CDR3: CSVVFTGTGGKNSPLHF. Written as DNA, the CDR3 is TGCAGCGTTGTCTTTACCGGGACAGGGGGCAAAAATTCACCCCTCCACTTT. Filled out from reference TRBV29-1 and TRBJ1-6, the complete variable domain reads SAVISQKPSRDICQRGTSLTIQCQVDSQVTMMFWYRQQPGQSLTLIATANQGSEATYESGFVIDKFPISRPNLTFSTLTVSNMSPEDSSIYLCSVVFTGTGGKNSPLHFGNGTRLTVT.

This chain links TRBV2 with TRBJ2-3; 7 bases are a match to TRBD2. Germline assignment: CDR1 SNHLY and CDR2 FYNNEI. This CDR3 has 17 amino acids. After removal of 7 bases from V and 4 bases from J, the junction contained 17 bases not matched to a gene. CDR3 coding DNA: TGTGCCAGCATAAGAGGTCCGGGGGGTATTTTCGCAGATACGCAGTATTTT. Residues: CASIRGPGGIFADTQYF.

This clone appeared once. CDR3 bases: TGTGCCAGCTCACCACCCGGACACGGTTTTGGAAACACCATATATTTT. Translated, it gives CASSPPGHGFGNTIYF. This chain links TRBV18 with TRBJ1-3, with a tentative D call TRBD1 (5 bases). The CDR3 contains 16 residues. Trimming left V 0 bases short and J 3 bases short, with 12 bases between. CDR1 is KGHSH, CDR2 LQKENI, per germline.

V usage is TRBV18 and J usage is TRBJ2-6; D not resolved. The CDR3 sequence is 17 residues long. V gave up 3 bases and J gave up 1 base, with 13 bases separating them. Germline assignment: CDR1 KGHSH and CDR2 LQKENI. CDR3 region: CASSPVGTRSGANVLTF. The CDR3 DNA reads as TGTGCCAGCTCACCCGTCGGTACTCGGTCTGGGGCCAACGTCCTGACTTTC.

This chain uses TRBV28 with TRBJ2-7; no reliable D call. Between the trimmed V and J ends, which lost 5 bases and 4 bases, there was a span of 9 bases. The CDR3 consists of 12 residues. Germline V gene sequence: CDR1 MDHEN, CDR2 SYDVKM. The CDR3 region has the DNA TGTGCCAGCAGTGCCGACTGGTACGAGCAGTACTTC. Its protein product is CASSADWYEQYF.

The V call is TRBV28, the J call TRBJ2-7; 9 nucleotides line up with TRBD1. Germline V gene data show CDR1 as MDHEN and CDR2 as SYDVKM. The CDR3 spans 13 residues. Trimming at V came to 5 bases and at J to 7 bases, leaving 6 bases not matched to a gene. The CDR3 spells CASSIQGAGEQYF. The CDR3 DNA follows: TGTGCCAGCAGTATACAGGGGGCGGGGGAGCAGTACTTC. The full variable domain, rest sourced from reference TRBV28 and TRBJ2-7, is DVKVTQSSRYLVKRTGEKVFLECVQDMDHENMFWYRQDPGLGLRLIYFSYDVKMKEKGDIPEGYSVSREKKERFSLILESASTNQTSMYLCASSIQGAGEQYFGPGTRLTVT.

This clone was found once. The chain has TRBV18 and TRBJ2-7; D uncertain. The CDR3 has 17 amino acids. Looked up from germline, CDR1 is KGHSH and CDR2 is LQKENI. V dropped 3 bases and J dropped 5 bases, with 23 bases sitting between them. CDR3 region: CASSPNNLEFWKDEQYF. The CDR3 DNA reads TGTGCCAGCTCACCGAATAATCTGGAGTTTTGGAAGGACGAGCAGTACTTC.

This clone was counted a single time. The genes are TRBV7-6 and TRBJ2-3; 7 bases fit TRBD2. The CDR3 is 15 residues long. Germline lookup yields CDR1 SGHVS and CDR2 FNYEAQ. The trim removed 2 bases at V and 1 base at J, leaving 3 bases unmatched. CDR3 sequence (DNA): TGTGCCAGCAGCTTATGGGGAGGGGGCACAGATACGCAGTATTTT. This encodes CASSLWGGGTDTQYF.

This chain links TRBV5-1 with TRBJ1-4; D possibly corresponds to TRBD1 (6 bases). The ends were cut back, 4 bases at V and 8 bases at J, with 18 bases in the middle. The CDR3 has 15 amino acids. CDR1 SGHRS and CDR2 YFSETQ come from the germline V gene. The CDR3 loop reads CASSRNRQVREKLFF. DNA for the CDR3: TGCGCCAGCAGCAGAAACCGACAGGTTAGGGAAAAACTGTTTTTT.

CDR3 sequence (DNA): TGTGCCTGGAGTAAGGTGGACACCCTGGCCGAGCAGTACTTC. Its protein product is CAWSKVDTLAEQYF. The chain uses TRBV30 and TRBJ2-7; perhaps TRBD1 as D (5 bases). Between the trimmed V and J ends, which lost 2 bases and 6 bases, there was a span of 17 bases. CDR3 size: 14 residues. Germline lookup yields CDR1 GTSNPN and CDR2 SVGIG (reference sequence).

The chain links TRBV30 to TRBJ2-7, with 11 bases lining up with TRBD1. The trim removed 4 bases at V and 4 bases at J, leaving 6 bases unmatched. The CDR3 runs to 14 residues. Germline V gene lookup returns CDR1 GTSNPN and CDR2 SVGIG (reference sequence). The CDR3, as DNA: TGTGCCTGGAAGGGGGACAGGGGGACGTACGAGCAGTACTTC. This translates into CAWKGDRGTYEQYF.

V usage is TRBV6-5 and J usage is TRBJ1-2; 9 bases map to TRBD1. Germline CDR1 is MNHEY and CDR2 is SVGAGI. V lost 9 bases and J lost 3; bases outside the gene matches: 2. The CDR3 runs to 12 residues. CDR3 in DNA: TGTGCCAGTCGGGACAGGGACTATGGCTACACCTTC. Its translation is CASRDRDYGYTF.

V gene TRBV28 combines with J gene TRBJ1-5, with a possible D match to TRBD1 (6 bases). Germline V gene sequence: CDR1 MDHEN, CDR2 SYDVKM. V was shortened by 8 bases and J by 6 bases, with 17 bases between the two germline ends. The CDR3 is 14 amino acids. In DNA form, the CDR3 reads TGTGCCAGCTCCAACAGGGTGGGGAGTCAGCCCCAGCATTTT. Protein sequence: CASSNRVGSQPQHF. Together with reference TRBV28 and TRBJ1-5, the CDR3 gives the full variable domain: DVKVTQSSRYLVKRTGEKVFLECVQDMDHENMFWYRQDPGLGLRLIYFSYDVKMKEKGDIPEGYSVSREKKERFSLILESASTNQTSMYLCASSNRVGSQPQHFGDGTRLSIL.

The chain recombines TRBV29-1 with TRBJ2-5; maybe TRBD2 (6 bases). The CDR3 runs to 12 residues. The V end lost 5 bases, the J end lost 2 bases, and 9 bases lay between the germline ends. Germline V gene sequence: CDR1 SQVTM, CDR2 ANQGSEA. The CDR3 loop is CSVTSSQETQYF. Written as DNA, the CDR3 is TGCAGCGTTACTAGCTCTCAAGAGACCCAGTACTTC.

The chain is built from TRBV3-1 (or the pseudogene TRBV3-2) and TRBJ2-7; TRBD1 matches 7 bases. The ends lost 0 bases at V and 2 bases at J; junction bases unmatched: 16. This CDR3 has 19 amino acids. Germline values: CDR1 LGHDT, CDR2 YNNKEL (reference sequence). CDR3 sequence: CASSQDARRRQGTPYEQYF. CDR3 nucleotide sequence: TGTGCCAGCAGCCAAGACGCCCGGCGCCGACAGGGCACACCCTACGAGCAGTACTTC.